This section outlines one T cell receptor beta chain sequence together with its context. The clone's antigen remains unknown. Nothing much larger sits one base from this clone, and base qualities are not available. The CDR3, cysteine through phenylalanine, is 15 amino acids long. Just the 45-base CDR3 DNA is kept, in frame starting at base 1. V sheds 6 bases and J sheds 3 bases, leaving 17 bases between their ends. Per the germline V gene, MNHEY is the CDR1 and SVGAGI is the CDR2. The data belong to a study of shared clonotypes between healthy human individuals (dated by TCRdb to the early 2020s). For the wider study: A few men and a couple of women, aged 18 to 49 years, made up the cohort. For each donor, CD4 naive and CD4 memory were each given three plates, CD8 naive was given two plates, and CD8 memory was given one plate. The study deeply sequenced blood TCR repertoires of five healthy adults to estimate repertoire size and the extent of clonotype sharing between individuals. To increase sequencing depth and limit assay-specific biases, TCR repertoire library preparation and sequencing were carried out by different laboratories using diverse techniques. Between about 0.8 and 8.9 billion PBMCs per donor were obtained by leukapheresis. The study at large found these results: Pairwise subsampling led to the expectation that sequencing depth would affect the degree of clonotype sharing among donors. Because the study included a small number of donors, the genetic and exposure-history diversity represented was limited. Sampling was restricted to blood, and TCR repertoires in tissues likely differ from the TCR repertoires found in blood. Higher generation probabilities were observed for clonotypes shared by all four sorted-subset donors than for non-shared clonotypes. Naive subsets generally had larger estimated clonotype richness than memory subsets. Across a few donors, about 5% of naive CD4, around 3.3% of naive CD8, about 2% of memory CD4, and approximately 0.4% of memory CD8 clonotypes were shared. Rarefaction of sorted-subset datasets indicated incomplete sequencing despite the large sequencing depth.

The donors were healthy, HIV-negative adults who had no recently reported acute infections or vaccinations. All donors were Caucasian adults living in Nashville, Tennessee, USA. CD4+ T cells were enriched through magnetic negative selection, after which naive cells were positively selected on CD45RA and the remaining negative fraction served as the memory subset. Blood was obtained by leukapheresis, after which PBMCs were separated by Ficoll-Histopaque density gradient centrifugation and cryopreserved in liquid nitrogen vapor phase. Analytical flow cytometry was used to check the purity and quantity of every magnetically sorted T cell population. Each sorted fraction had its genomic DNA isolated and then quantified by UV absorbance on a Nanodrop 2000c. Using the deep immunoSEQ assay, multiplex PCR amplified TCR CDR3 regions from genomic DNA. For each cell subset, the extracted genomic DNA was distributed evenly across all wells of several immunoSEQ 96-well plates, and each plate served as one replicate. Each replicate PCR for sorted subsets received around 210 ng genomic DNA, equal to 28,000 or so T cell genomes. Purified libraries were quantified with a Qubit 3.0 fluorometer, sized on a Bioanalyzer 2100, and re-quantified with the KAPA Library Quantification kit. Every immunoSEQ 96-well plate was sequenced on a separate single-read 150-cycle Illumina NextSeq 550 flow cell. The published analysis was carried out like this. Because the immunoSEQ output held only junctional sequences and lacked quality scores, the filtering could not match the filtering applied to full-length reads. To assign V/J genes and CDR3, sequences were annotated against IMGT germline references using PyIR, a Python wrapper for IgBLAST v1.9. Reads were filtered out if the reads had weak V/J assignments (E-value above 1e-6), no CDR3, stop codons, out-of-frame junctions, or ambiguous translated residues. V3J clonotypes were defined by identical inferred V gene, J gene, and CDR3 amino acid sequence. Percentage overlap between repertoires was computed as shared unique clonotypes divided by the size of the smaller repertoire. RTK rarefaction, the Chao1 estimator, and Recon v2.1 estimates of unobserved clonotypes were used to assess repertoire richness. Generation probabilities were computed with OLGA for all TCRbeta clonotypes obtained by the gDNA method from a few donors. This immuneACCESS table, as held by TCRdb, lists in-frame sequences with V and J called but not all clones. Of the missing ones, under half trace to an unresolved V gene in checked studies; the others have no known cause. D and trimming were read from the DNA, whereas the V and J calls and clone size are those reported in that table. A total of more than 1,200,000 clones appear in this sample, roughly 98.5% of them only once. Around 0.33% of the sample is held by the ten biggest clonotypes.

Recombination linked TRBV6-5 to TRBJ1-2; TRBD1 is a weak D gene call, 6 bases matching. The source material was naive CD4+ T cells sorted from blood. The cell subset or site label, read with the paper, signifies: CD45RA+ positively selected. This receptor was identified in a man aged 30 to 45 in good health. The CDR3 region reads CASSWRQESYYGYTF. DNA sequence: TGTGCCAGCAGCTGGAGACAGGAGTCCTACTATGGCTACACCTTC.